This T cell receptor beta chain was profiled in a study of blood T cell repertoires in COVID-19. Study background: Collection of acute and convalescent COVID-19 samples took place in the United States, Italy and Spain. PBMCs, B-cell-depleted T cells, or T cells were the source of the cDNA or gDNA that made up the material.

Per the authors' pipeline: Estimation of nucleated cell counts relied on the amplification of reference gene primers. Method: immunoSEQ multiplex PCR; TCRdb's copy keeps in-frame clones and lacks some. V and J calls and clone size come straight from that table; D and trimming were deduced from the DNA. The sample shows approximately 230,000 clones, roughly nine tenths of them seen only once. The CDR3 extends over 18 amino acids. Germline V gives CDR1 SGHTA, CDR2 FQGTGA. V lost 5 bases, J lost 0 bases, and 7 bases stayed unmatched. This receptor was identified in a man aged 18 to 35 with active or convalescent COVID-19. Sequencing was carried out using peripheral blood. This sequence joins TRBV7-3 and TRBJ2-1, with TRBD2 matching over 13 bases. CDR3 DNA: TGTGCCAGCAGCCCTCAGACTAGCGGGGGGATCTCCTACAATGAGCAGTTCTTC. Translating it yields CASSPQTSGGISYNEQFF.